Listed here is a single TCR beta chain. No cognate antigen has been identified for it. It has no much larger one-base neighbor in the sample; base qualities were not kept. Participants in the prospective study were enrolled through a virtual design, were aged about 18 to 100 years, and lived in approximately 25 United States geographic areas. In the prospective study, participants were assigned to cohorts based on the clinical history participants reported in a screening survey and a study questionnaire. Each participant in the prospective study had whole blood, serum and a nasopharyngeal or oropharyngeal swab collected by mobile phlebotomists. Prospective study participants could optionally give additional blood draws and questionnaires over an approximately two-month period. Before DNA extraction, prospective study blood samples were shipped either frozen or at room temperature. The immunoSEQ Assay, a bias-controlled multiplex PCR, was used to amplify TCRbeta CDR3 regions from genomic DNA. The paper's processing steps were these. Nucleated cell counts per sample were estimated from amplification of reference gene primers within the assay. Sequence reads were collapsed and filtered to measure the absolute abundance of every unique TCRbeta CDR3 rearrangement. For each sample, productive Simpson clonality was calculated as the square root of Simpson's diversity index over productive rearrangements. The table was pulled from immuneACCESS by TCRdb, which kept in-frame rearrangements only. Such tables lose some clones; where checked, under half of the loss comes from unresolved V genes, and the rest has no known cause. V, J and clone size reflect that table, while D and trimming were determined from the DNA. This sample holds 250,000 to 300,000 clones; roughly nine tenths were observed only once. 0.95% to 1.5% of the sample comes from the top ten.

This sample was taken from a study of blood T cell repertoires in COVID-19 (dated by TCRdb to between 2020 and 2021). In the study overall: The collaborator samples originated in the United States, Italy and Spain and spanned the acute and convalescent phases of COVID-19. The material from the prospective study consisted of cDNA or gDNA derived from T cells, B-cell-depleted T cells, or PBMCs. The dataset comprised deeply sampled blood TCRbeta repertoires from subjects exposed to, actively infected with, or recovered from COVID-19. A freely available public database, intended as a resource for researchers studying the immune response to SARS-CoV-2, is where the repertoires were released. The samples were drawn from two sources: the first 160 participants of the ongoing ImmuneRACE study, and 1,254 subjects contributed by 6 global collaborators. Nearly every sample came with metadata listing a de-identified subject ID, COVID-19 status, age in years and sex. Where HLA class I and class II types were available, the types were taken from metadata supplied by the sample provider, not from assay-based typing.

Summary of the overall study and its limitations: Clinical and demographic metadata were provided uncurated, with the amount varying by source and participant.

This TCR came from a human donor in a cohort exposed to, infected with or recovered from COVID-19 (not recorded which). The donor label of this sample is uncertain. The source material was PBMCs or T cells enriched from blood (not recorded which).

The CDR3 region has the sequence CASSQEFGGARTGELFF. The DNA reads as follows: TGCGCCAGCAGCCAAGAATTCGGGGGGGCGCGCACCGGGGAGCTGTTTTTT. The V and J genes are TRBV4-1 and TRBJ2-2; TRBD2 fits 8 bases in the junction. CDR1 MGHRA and CDR2 YSYEKL were looked up in the germline V gene. Clipping removes 0 bases from V and 4 bases from J, with 7 as the unmatched junction base count. The CDR3 sequence holds 17 residues, the cysteine and phenylalanine included. Of the read, only the CDR3 DNA is kept; its 51 bases are in frame from base 1.